These T cell receptor beta chains were read from a single sample in a study of shared clonotypes between healthy human individuals. Assay: immunoSEQ multiplex PCR; the TCRdb copy retains only in-frame clones and omits some. The data contain 2 million to 2.5 million clones, 85% to 95% of them singletons. Sequenced sample: naive CD4+ T cells from PBMCs. These receptors were taken from a man between 18 and 35 years old in good health. Some clones in this sample may be carry-over from other donors' samples. The conserved cysteine and the conserved F or W are not part of the CDR3 here. Each record gives: V gene, CDR3 protein.

TRBV6-5 | ASRGLGSSYNEQF
TRBV7-2 | ASSLFRIQETQY
TRBV2 | ASSTEATNEKLF
TRBV11-2 | ASSLFSAGIFNEKLF
TRBV19 | ASSMWGQNTEAF
TRBV7-2 | ASSRDTTSQPQH
TRBV9 | ASSPQTGTGELF
TRBV28 | ASSFNYQPQH
TRBV7-2 | ASSLDVGYTGNTIY
TRBV5-1 | ASSRTGDSSI
TRBV28 | ASSRTGGGYEQY
TRBV28 | ASRTGGGENTEAF
TRBV28 | ASSSIDRAYSNQPQH
TRBV18 | ASSPLTGGHNEQF
TRBV7-9 | ASSLGTRGDEQF
TRBV28 | ASSSGPRGSSRTGELF
TRBV6-4 | ASSVRRFTGELF
TRBV28 | ASSSDRGSVYQPQH
TRBV7-3 | ASSLSTASSEQY
TRBV2 | ASTGEGGQPQH